Sequencing of this TCR beta chain was carried out in a study of beta chain features in type 1 diabetes. For the study at large: Healthy donors and patients had similar age, gender and cell yields.

All of the isolated RNA was reverse transcribed, so expressed TCRB transcripts were sequenced. The table came from immunoSEQ multiplex PCR; TCRdb's copy has only in-frame clones and leaves some out. The repertoire holds more than 250,000 clones, with about 15% as singletons. Study-wide findings and caveats: Equally in patients and controls, PCR might preferentially amplify shorter templates. The naive, central memory and Treg TCRB repertoires looked more alike in patients than they did in healthy donors. Researchers report that Type 1 diabetes patients had moderately but significantly shorter TCRB CDR3s across all four CD4+ subsets.

This clone was counted only a few times. Its antigen is unknown. The source is a man aged 18 to 29 with type 1 diabetes. Sequencing input: naive CD4+ T cells from blood.

The CDR3 loop reads CASSSPRVDYGYTF. As DNA, the CDR3 is TGTGCCAGCAGCTCCCCCCGGGTAGACTATGGCTACACCTTC. This chain joins TRBV5-4 and TRBJ1-2; D is unclear. V was pared by 3 bases and J by 3 bases, with 12 bases between. The CDR3 extends over 14 amino acids. Germline loops: CDR1 SGHNT, CDR2 YYREEE (reference sequence).